The 12 T cell receptor beta chains reported below all come from one sample, sequenced in a study of identical twins. TCRdb reanalysed the 5' RACE reads using MiXCR and keeps one entry per CDR3 protein. Of about 660,000 distinct CDR3 sequences listed, 8.6% are singletons. The same data also went into a second study, on yellow fever vaccine responses in identical twins.

Sequencing was carried out using PBMCs. The receptors were gathered from a woman aged 18-29 years in good health.

In this sample, this clonotype turned up many times. J is TRBJ2-1 and V is TRBV4-1; 8 bases are a match to TRBD2. Trimming at V came to 2 bases and at J to 2 bases, leaving 5 bases not matched to a gene. The germline CDR1 and CDR2 sequences are MGHRA and YSYEKL. The CDR3 runs 16 residues. CDR3 sequence reads: CASSQMSGSPYNEQFF. In DNA, the CDR3 is TGCGCCAGCAGCCAAATGAGCGGGAGTCCCTACAATGAGCAGTTCTTC.

The chain uses TRBV5-1 and TRBJ1-1; 9 nucleotides line up with TRBD1. This CDR3 comprises 15 residues. Germline V gene sequence: CDR1 SGHRS, CDR2 YFSETQ. V was clipped by 4 bases and J by 5 bases; unmatched bases: 9. CDR3 in amino acids: CASSGTGGLGTEAFF. The CDR3 DNA reads as TGCGCCAGCAGCGGCACAGGGGGCTTGGGTACTGAAGCTTTCTTT.

V usage is TRBV5-1 and J usage is TRBJ2-7; tentative D call: TRBD2 (6 bases). With 8 bases removed from V and 6 bases from J, the gap between germline ends came to 18 bases. CDR3 length equals 13 residues. CDR1 is SGHRS and CDR2 is YFSETQ in the germline V gene. In nucleotides, the CDR3 is TGCGCCAGTCGCCCCGGAGGGCAGGGCGAGCAGTACTTC. Protein sequence: CASRPGGQGEQYF. Combining the CDR3 with reference TRBV5-1 and TRBJ2-7 gives the whole variable domain KAGVTQTPRYLIKTRGQQVTLSCSPISGHRSVSWYQQTPGQGLQFLFEYFSETQRNKGNFPGRFSGRQFSNSRSEMNVSTLELGDSALYLCASRPGGQGEQYFGPGTRLTVT.

The chain couples TRBV9 to TRBJ2-7; 8 bases align to TRBD2. Unmatched junction bases numbered 6, after V lost 0 bases and J lost 7 bases. This CDR3 spans 14 amino acids. Germline V CDR1 and CDR2: SGDLS, YYNGEE. CDR3: CASSVVATSAEQYF. The CDR3 DNA sequence: TGTGCCAGCAGCGTAGTCGCGACTAGCGCTGAGCAGTACTTC.

This clonotype showed up just a few times. This chain connects TRBV6-1 to TRBJ2-1; D is undetermined. The CDR3 covers 13 residues. Germline assignment: CDR1 MNHNS and CDR2 SASEGT. Trimming left V 6 bases short and J 5 bases short, with 11 bases between. The CDR3: CASRVYSNNEQFF. CDR3 sequence (DNA): TGTGCCAGCAGGGTATATAGTAACAATGAGCAGTTCTTC.

V is TRBV7-9 and J is TRBJ2-2, with D perhaps matching TRBD1 (5 bases). V lost 2 bases and J lost 3, with 13 bases in between. The germline CDR1 and CDR2 sequences are SEHNR and FQNEAQ (reference sequence). This CDR3 comprises 16 residues. This chain's CDR3 is CASSLIQGLDTGELFF. In DNA form, the CDR3 reads TGTGCCAGCAGCTTAATCCAGGGATTGGACACCGGGGAGCTGTTTTTT.

Only a few counts were recorded for this clonotype. The genes are TRBV7-9 and TRBJ1-2; D is undetermined. The germline V and J ends were trimmed by 0 bases and 0 bases, with 14 bases remaining between them. The germline V gene has CDR1 SEHNR and CDR2 FQNEAQ (reference sequence). The CDR3 loop spans 17 amino acids. Here the CDR3 DNA reads TGTGCCAGCAGCTTAGCGGGCTATGAGACCCCTAACTATGGCTACACCTTC. It translates to CASSLAGYETPNYGYTF.

This clonotype was picked up many times. The V call is TRBV10-3, the J call TRBJ2-3; D gene ambiguous. The CDR3 loop spans 11 amino acids. The V end was cut by 3 bases, the J end by 8 bases, with 6 bases between. Looked up from germline, CDR1 is ENHRY and CDR2 is SYGVKD. Here the CDR3 reads CAISETGTQYF. DNA of the CDR3: TGTGCCATCAGTGAAACGGGTACGCAGTATTTT.

This clonotype was observed a few times. The V and J genes are TRBV20-1 and TRBJ2-1; no definite D call. The CDR3 is made up of 15 amino acids. Trimming removed 7 bases from V and 4 bases from J, with 20 bases in between. CDR1 is DFQATT, CDR2 SNEGSKA, per germline (reference sequence). CDR3 DNA sequence: TGCAGTGTTCCCGACTCGAGCGAGTCATACAATGAGCAGTTCTTC. It codes for CSVPDSSESYNEQFF.

This chain uses TRBV12-3 or TRBV12-4 with TRBJ1-1, with a possible D match to TRBD1 (5 bases). The CDR3 extends over 13 amino acids. V gave up 5 bases and J gave up 13 bases, with 20 bases separating them. CDR3 nucleotide sequence: TGTGCCAGCAGTCCTGAGGGCAGACAGATGGTTTTCTTT. Its protein is CASSPEGRQMVFF.

This clonotype was found many times. The chain couples TRBV12-3 or TRBV12-4 to TRBJ2-3, with D perhaps matching TRBD1 (5 bases). This CDR3 has 15 residues. The germline V and J ends were trimmed by 7 bases and 0 bases, with 14 bases remaining between them. This CDR3 is CASTLDSPSTDTQYF. The CDR3 DNA reads as TGTGCCAGCACTCTAGACAGTCCCAGCACAGATACGCAGTATTTT.

V usage is TRBV3-1 and J usage is TRBJ1-1; 8 nucleotides line up with TRBD1. Germline lookup yields CDR1 LGHDT and CDR2 YNNKEL (reference sequence). V dropped 3 bases and J dropped 8; count of bases not matched to a gene: 20. This CDR3 region has 18 residues. For the CDR3, the DNA is TGTGCCAGCAGCCAGGTGGGGGCAATACGCAGGGGGCATCCGGAAGCTTTCTTT. This translates into CASSQVGAIRRGHPEAFF.